The T cell receptor beta chain described here comes from a study of cytomegalovirus exposure and HLA in healthy donors. Points on this clone: The antigen is undetermined.

General study findings and limits: A later analysis showed that HLA-associated TCR beta chains had undergone more clonal expansion than equally common others.

It was with 60 Vbeta and 13 Jbeta primers that the PCR ran. Original analysis: In a later analysis, some 11 million of 83 million or so unique beta chains occurred in at least two donors. Produced via immunoSEQ multiplex PCR; TCRdb's table is partial and in-frame only. That table gives V, J and clone size, and the DNA gave D and trimming. The sample shows over 150,000 clones, about four fifths of them seen only once. The CDR3 is made up of 12 amino acids. Germline V CDR1 and CDR2: SNHLY, FYNNEI. This cohort consisted of healthy bone marrow donors. This TCR was recovered from a man younger than 30 in good health and CMV-seronegative. The sample taken for sequencing was PBMCs. The chain joins TRBV2 to TRBJ1-4; D is possibly TRBD1 (5 bases). In nucleotides, the CDR3 is TGTGCTGAGGGGAGGGCGGAAGAAAAACTGTTTTTT. Translated, it gives CAEGRAEEKLFF.